Listed below are T cell receptor beta chains from one sample, sequenced in a study of T cells in Graves' hyperthyroidism and ophthalmopathy. TCRdb ran MiXCR on the multiplex PCR reads and lists one entry per CDR3 protein. This table holds under 350,000 distinct CDR3 sequences, about a sixth found once. Sequencing was done on a sample of blood. The source of these receptors is a woman aged 60-70 years with Graves' ophthalmopathy. Both conserved end residues are trimmed from each CDR3.

V,length,CDR3
TRBV9,13,ASSHGTSGQETQY
TRBV7-3,13,ASRSSRVSNTEAF
TRBV6-2/TRBV6-3,13,ASSKTIRSYNERF
TRBV28,12,ASSFGLASRIAF
TRBV20-1,12,SARNALLNYGYT
TRBV20-1,13,SAREAGGGPDTQY
TRBV12-3/TRBV12-4,9,ASGLTDTQY
TRBV5-1,11,ASSSPRANVLT
TRBV6-1,11,ASYDRANYGYT
TRBV6-1,11,ASSERDNSPLH
TRBV28,13,ASSLAAGEGSEQY
TRBV5-4,11,ASSRYGADTQY
TRBV5-1,13,ASSREGTVLYEQY
TRBV7-9,13,ASSIGPSSYNEQF
TRBV2,14,ASSTLLAGENNEQF
TRBV10-3,13,AISEAYGASYEQY
TRBV6-1,11,ASSSWSSYEQY
TRBV24-1,14,ATSDFRRQGGEKLF
TRBV7-2,14,ASSARGTAMNTEAF
TRBV5-1,12,ASSLTAEYYGYT
TRBV20-1,12,SASTGGFSYEQY
TRBV6-1,13,ASRQIGGATYEQY
TRBV28,12,ASSLTGALNGYT
TRBV3-1,14,ASSYGPGLENYEQY
TRBV2,11,ASSVVQTYEQY
TRBV6-1,11,ASSLDREYEQY
TRBV11-2,12,ASSFIPGLDTQY
TRBV11-2,10,ASSRDAYGYT
TRBV10-3,12,AISGTSSLNEQF
TRBV20-1,10,SAGRGGNIQY
TRBV9,14,ASSRQGASSYNEQF
TRBV7-2,13,ASSSLPGGSSEQY
TRBV3-1,11,ASSLNREYEQY
TRBV5-1,14,ASSSLAGTAGYGYT
TRBV11-1,12,ASSLETYSYEQY
TRBV28,12,ASSWGQGNQPQH
TRBV3-1,12,ASSHRTGANTIY
TRBV27,13,ASSLWGAGNYGYT
TRBV20-1,11,SANVAGNQPQH
TRBV7-8,15,ASSLGTSGGALNTQY
TRBV19,16,ASSMEKRVRHSDNEQF
TRBV5-1,14,ASSLDPVGVVYEQY
TRBV2,10,ASGRWGNEQF
TRBV7-2,11,ASSPKGGKTQY
TRBV5-8,12,ASSSQGYNQPQH
TRBV7-9,11,ASSLSQGNIQY
TRBV7-2,11,ASTQGGAQPQH
TRBV5-1,10,ASSLMDTEAF
TRBV6-1,14,ASITLAGALNTEAF